These 4 T cell receptor beta chains share one sample of origin, sequenced in a study of CD8+ T cells in alopecia areata. The authors extracted RNA and reverse transcribed it into cDNA as the sequencing template. Measured with immunoSEQ multiplex PCR; TCRdb has only the in-frame clones, and not every one. Of 130,000 to 150,000 clones detected, 82% appear once; the ten largest clones hold 25%. Treatment noted: oral pan-JAK inhibitor, 5-10 mg twice daily. The specimen comprised CD8+ T cells sorted from blood, sampled at week 4, from a patient treated with tofacitinib. Receptor source: a human donor with alopecia areata.

The J gene is TRBJ2-2, the V gene TRBV27, with D tentatively TRBD2 (6 bases). The V gene's germline CDR1 is MNHEY and CDR2 SMNVEV (reference sequence). The CDR3 length is 15 residues. Trimming pared 8 bases from V and 6 bases from J, leaving 19 bases between. The CDR3 region is CASSIGGLGAGELFF. The CDR3 DNA reads TGTGCCAGCTCCATCGGAGGGCTCGGTGCCGGGGAGCTGTTTTTT.

The rearrangement uses TRBV7-9 and TRBJ2-7; D unresolved. Germline-derived CDR1 and CDR2 are SEHNR and FQNEAQ (reference sequence). This CDR3 comprises 11 residues. V dropped 0 bases and J dropped 6 bases, with 3 bases sitting between them. The CDR3 is CASSLAAEQYF. CDR3 in DNA: TGTGCCAGCAGCTTAGCCGCCGAGCAGTACTTC. Together with reference TRBV7-9 and TRBJ2-7, the CDR3 gives the full variable domain: DTGVSQNPRHKITKRGQNVTFRCDPISEHNRLYWYRQTLGQGPEFLTYFQNEAQLEKSRLLSDRFSAERPKGSFSTLEIQRTEQGDSAMYLCASSLAAEQYFGPGTRLTVT.

V is TRBV4-3 and J is TRBJ2-1; TRBD2 might be the D (6 bases). The V end was cut by 5 bases, the J end by 0 bases, with 11 bases between. This CDR3 comprises 15 residues. Looked up from germline, CDR1 is LGHNA and CDR2 is YSLEER. The CDR3 nucleotides read TGCGCCAGCAGCGAGGGGACTTCCTCCTACAATGAGCAGTTCTTC. The encoded protein is CASSEGTSSYNEQFF.

This clone occurred once. The chain uses TRBV7-9 and TRBJ1-1; D is unresolved. CDR1 is SEHNR and CDR2 is FQNEAQ in the germline V gene (reference sequence). Trimming removed 5 bases from V and 4 bases from J, with 2 bases in between. This CDR3 is built from 10 residues. This CDR3 is CASSLTEAFF. In DNA, the CDR3 is TGTGCCAGCAGCCTCACTGAAGCTTTCTTT.